The 18 T cell receptor beta chains below all came from one sample that was sequenced in a study of naive and memory T cell subsets (TCRdb year 2017). Using 3' ligation of a UMI-containing oligonucleotide to TCR cDNA, the study laid out a robust and sensitive protocol to amplify, sequence and analyze TCRs. The library was prepared using 5' RACE. This sample was sequenced with an Illumina MiSeq. The ligated cDNA was amplified in four rounds of PCR with nested alpha and beta constant region primers together with the SP2 primer. Through fastp at Q25 and MiXCR, TCRdb rebuilt clones from the public reads, retaining in-frame beta chains. Here each entry gathers all rows of one CDR3 protein and keeps the most common genes and DNA. The sample includes 55,000 to 65,000 distinct CDR3 sequences, with roughly 8.1% observed a single time. The ten top clones hold roughly 21% of the sample. These receptors were taken from a female donor in good health.

This clonotype came up a few times. The V call is TRBV7-9, the J call TRBJ2-3, with TRBD2 as a possible D gene (5 bases). The germline V gene encodes CDR1 SEHNR and CDR2 FQNEAQ (reference sequence). V lost 4 bases and J lost 7, with 9 bases in between. The CDR3 extends over 12 amino acids. The CDR3 loop reads CASSSDSHTQYF. The CDR3 DNA follows: TGTGCCAGCAGCTCGGACTCTCATACGCAGTATTTT.

The sample holds a few counts of this clonotype. The chain carries TRBV27 and TRBJ1-5, with D perhaps matching TRBD1 (5 bases). CDR3 length: 15 amino acids. V was trimmed by 3 bases and J by 0 bases, leaving 9 bases between them. In germline, CDR1 is MNHEY, CDR2 SMNVEV (reference sequence). The CDR3 nucleotides read TGTGCCAGCAGTTTTGACAGCTATAGCAATCAGCCCCAGCATTTT. Translated: CASSFDSYSNQPQHF.

This clonotype was seen repeatedly, ten times or more. V gene TRBV20-1 combines with J gene TRBJ2-1; 11 positions agree with TRBD1. The CDR3 sequence is 15 residues long. Unmatched junction bases numbered 7, after V lost 6 bases and J lost 3 bases. The V gene's germline CDR1 is DFQATT and CDR2 SNEGSKA (reference sequence). DNA of the CDR3: TGCAGTGCCCTCCGAGGGACAGGGGGCTACAATGAGCAGTTCTTC. Translating gives CSALRGTGGYNEQFF.

The CDR3 loop is CASSEGGTEAFF. The CDR3 nucleotides are TGTGCCAGCAGCGAGGGGGGCACTGAAGCTTTCTTT. The V and J genes are TRBV5-4 and TRBJ1-1, with D maybe TRBD1 (6 bases). CDR3 length: 12 residues. V gave up 4 bases and J gave up 4 bases, with 8 bases separating them. Germline assignment: CDR1 SGHNT and CDR2 YYREEE (reference sequence).

The CDR3 is CASSSVGQGARRSYEQYF. As DNA, the CDR3 is TGTGCCAGCAGCTCCGTGGGTCAGGGGGCGCGACGGTCCTACGAGCAGTACTTC. The V gene is TRBV5-4, the J gene TRBJ2-7; the match to TRBD1 covers 8 bases. Germline assignment: CDR1 SGHNT and CDR2 YYREEE (reference sequence). The length of the CDR3 is 18 residues. V trimming: 3 bases; J trimming: 1 base; junction bases outside the gene matches: 15.

The chain recombines TRBV19 with TRBJ1-2; 7 bases match TRBD1. Germline-derived CDR1 and CDR2 are LNHDA and SQIVND (reference sequence). The CDR3 consists of 15 residues. J lost 4 bases, V lost 5 bases, and 10 bases had no gene match. The CDR3 DNA sequence: TGTGCCAGTAGTCCAGCCGGGACAGACTTCTATGGCTACACCTTC. It encodes CASSPAGTDFYGYTF.

The chain couples TRBV7-6 to TRBJ2-3, with D perhaps being TRBD1 or TRBD2 (5 bases each). The CDR3 loop spans 13 amino acids. V was clipped by 5 bases and J by 4 bases, with 10 bases between them. Germline lookup yields CDR1 SGHVS and CDR2 FNYEAQ. The CDR3 bases are TGTGCCAGCAGCCAGGGACGAGCAGATACGCAGTATTTT. Encoded protein: CASSQGRADTQYF.

This clonotype was detected ten times or more. This rearrangement joins TRBV6-1 to TRBJ1-5, with 9 bases that match TRBD1. Unmatched junction bases numbered 7, after V lost 6 bases and J lost 1 base. CDR1 is MNHNS and CDR2 is SASEGT in the germline V gene. This CDR3 has 16 amino acids. CDR3 protein: CASREHDRGSNQPQHF. CDR3 DNA: TGTGCCAGCAGGGAGCACGACAGGGGGAGCAATCAGCCCCAGCATTTT.

There are many counts of this clonotype. This chain links TRBV7-2 with TRBJ2-4; possible D gene TRBD1, 6 bases. The CDR3 has 19 amino acids. The V gene lost 1 base and the J gene lost 4 bases, with 23 bases spanning the gap. CDR1 and CDR2 (germline): SGHTA, FQGNSA. CDR3 sequence: CASSLEQGAFSGAKNIQYF. CDR3 bases: TGTGCCAGCAGCTTAGAACAGGGAGCGTTTTCCGGGGCGAAAAACATTCAGTACTTC.

Only a few counts were recorded for this clonotype. The chain combines TRBV7-8 with TRBJ2-2; possible D gene TRBD1, 6 bases. The CDR3 runs 16 residues. Trimming left V 6 bases short and J 1 base short, with 15 bases between. The V gene's germline CDR1 is SGHVS and CDR2 FQNEAQ. CDR3 DNA: TGTGCCAGCAGGGGTACAGGGAACAGGAACACCGGGGAGCTGTTTTTT. Its translation is CASRGTGNRNTGELFF.

V gene TRBV9 combines with J gene TRBJ2-1, with D possibly TRBD2 on 5 matching bases. CDR3 length equals 14 residues. V lost 4 bases to trimming and J lost 0 bases, with 8 bases between them. Germline loops: CDR1 SGDLS, CDR2 YYNGEE. Here the CDR3 DNA reads TGTGCCAGCAGCCCCCGGGGCTCCTACAATGAGCAGTTCTTC. This encodes CASSPRGSYNEQFF.

This clonotype was found a few times. The chain joins TRBV3-1 to TRBJ2-5; 7 bases agree with TRBD1. The CDR3 consists of 16 residues. The V gene end was trimmed by 0 bases and the J gene end by 2 bases; junction bases not matched to a gene: 6. Germline assignment: CDR1 LGHDT and CDR2 YNNKEL (reference sequence). CDR3 nucleotides: TGTGCCAGCAGCCAAGATCTGGACAGGAGACAAGAGACCCAGTACTTC. It yields the protein CASSQDLDRRQETQYF.

The J gene is TRBJ1-1, the V gene TRBV12-3 or TRBV12-4; D is unresolved. CDR3 length equals 14 residues. The V end lost 4 bases, the J end lost 1 base, and 10 bases lay between the germline ends. The CDR3 here is CASSYTLSNTEAFF. CDR3 DNA sequence: TGTGCCAGCAGTTACACGCTATCGAACACTGAAGCTTTCTTT.

The rearrangement uses TRBV20-1 and TRBJ2-5; 16 nucleotides agree with TRBD2. Germline-derived CDR1 and CDR2 are DFQATT and SNEGSKA (reference sequence). The trim removed 6 bases at V and 1 base at J, leaving 5 bases unmatched. This CDR3 has 16 residues. The CDR3, as DNA: TGCAGTGCCCGTGGGACTAGCGGGAGGGCCCAAGAGACCCAGTACTTC. Amino acids: CSARGTSGRAQETQYF.

This clonotype has ten or more counts. The CDR3 sequence: CASSFQAVSGTYNEQFF. Written as DNA, the CDR3 is TGTGCCAGCAGCTTCCAAGCGGTTAGCGGAACCTACAATGAGCAGTTCTTC. The V call is TRBV7-2, the J call TRBJ2-1, with D perhaps matching TRBD2 (6 bases). CDR3 size: 17 residues. Germline CDR1 is SGHTA and CDR2 is FQGNSA. The V and J ends lost 3 bases and 2 bases respectively, with 17 bases between them.

The table lists this clonotype with many counts. The J gene is TRBJ2-7, the V gene TRBV25-1; D is unclear. This CDR3 spans 11 amino acids. Germline CDR1 reads MGHDK; CDR2 reads SYGVNS. The V gene lost 0 bases and the J gene lost 5 bases, with 2 bases spanning the gap. The CDR3 sequence is CASSEYNEQYF. The DNA of the CDR3 is TGTGCCAGCAGTGAATATAACGAGCAGTACTTC.

This clonotype was detected a few times. The rearrangement links TRBV20-1 to TRBJ2-1, with 9 bases that match TRBD1. The ends lost 2 bases at V and 8 bases at J; junction bases unmatched: 7. The CDR3 has 14 amino acids. Germline V CDR1 and CDR2: DFQATT, SNEGSKA (reference sequence). The CDR3 DNA reads TGCAGTGCTAGAAGGGACAGGGCGGTCGATGAGCAGTTCTTC. Its protein product is CSARRDRAVDEQFF.

Ten or more counts support this clonotype. This chain joins TRBV3-1 and TRBJ1-2; D possibly corresponds to TRBD1 (5 bases). The CDR3 consists of 16 residues. Between the trimmed V and J ends, which lost 0 bases and 4 bases, there was a span of 15 bases. Germline CDR1 reads LGHDT; CDR2 reads YNNKEL (reference sequence). CDR3 nucleotides: TGTGCCAGCAGCCAAGATCTGGCAGGGATAGTCTATGGCTACACCTTC. Translation: CASSQDLAGIVYGYTF.